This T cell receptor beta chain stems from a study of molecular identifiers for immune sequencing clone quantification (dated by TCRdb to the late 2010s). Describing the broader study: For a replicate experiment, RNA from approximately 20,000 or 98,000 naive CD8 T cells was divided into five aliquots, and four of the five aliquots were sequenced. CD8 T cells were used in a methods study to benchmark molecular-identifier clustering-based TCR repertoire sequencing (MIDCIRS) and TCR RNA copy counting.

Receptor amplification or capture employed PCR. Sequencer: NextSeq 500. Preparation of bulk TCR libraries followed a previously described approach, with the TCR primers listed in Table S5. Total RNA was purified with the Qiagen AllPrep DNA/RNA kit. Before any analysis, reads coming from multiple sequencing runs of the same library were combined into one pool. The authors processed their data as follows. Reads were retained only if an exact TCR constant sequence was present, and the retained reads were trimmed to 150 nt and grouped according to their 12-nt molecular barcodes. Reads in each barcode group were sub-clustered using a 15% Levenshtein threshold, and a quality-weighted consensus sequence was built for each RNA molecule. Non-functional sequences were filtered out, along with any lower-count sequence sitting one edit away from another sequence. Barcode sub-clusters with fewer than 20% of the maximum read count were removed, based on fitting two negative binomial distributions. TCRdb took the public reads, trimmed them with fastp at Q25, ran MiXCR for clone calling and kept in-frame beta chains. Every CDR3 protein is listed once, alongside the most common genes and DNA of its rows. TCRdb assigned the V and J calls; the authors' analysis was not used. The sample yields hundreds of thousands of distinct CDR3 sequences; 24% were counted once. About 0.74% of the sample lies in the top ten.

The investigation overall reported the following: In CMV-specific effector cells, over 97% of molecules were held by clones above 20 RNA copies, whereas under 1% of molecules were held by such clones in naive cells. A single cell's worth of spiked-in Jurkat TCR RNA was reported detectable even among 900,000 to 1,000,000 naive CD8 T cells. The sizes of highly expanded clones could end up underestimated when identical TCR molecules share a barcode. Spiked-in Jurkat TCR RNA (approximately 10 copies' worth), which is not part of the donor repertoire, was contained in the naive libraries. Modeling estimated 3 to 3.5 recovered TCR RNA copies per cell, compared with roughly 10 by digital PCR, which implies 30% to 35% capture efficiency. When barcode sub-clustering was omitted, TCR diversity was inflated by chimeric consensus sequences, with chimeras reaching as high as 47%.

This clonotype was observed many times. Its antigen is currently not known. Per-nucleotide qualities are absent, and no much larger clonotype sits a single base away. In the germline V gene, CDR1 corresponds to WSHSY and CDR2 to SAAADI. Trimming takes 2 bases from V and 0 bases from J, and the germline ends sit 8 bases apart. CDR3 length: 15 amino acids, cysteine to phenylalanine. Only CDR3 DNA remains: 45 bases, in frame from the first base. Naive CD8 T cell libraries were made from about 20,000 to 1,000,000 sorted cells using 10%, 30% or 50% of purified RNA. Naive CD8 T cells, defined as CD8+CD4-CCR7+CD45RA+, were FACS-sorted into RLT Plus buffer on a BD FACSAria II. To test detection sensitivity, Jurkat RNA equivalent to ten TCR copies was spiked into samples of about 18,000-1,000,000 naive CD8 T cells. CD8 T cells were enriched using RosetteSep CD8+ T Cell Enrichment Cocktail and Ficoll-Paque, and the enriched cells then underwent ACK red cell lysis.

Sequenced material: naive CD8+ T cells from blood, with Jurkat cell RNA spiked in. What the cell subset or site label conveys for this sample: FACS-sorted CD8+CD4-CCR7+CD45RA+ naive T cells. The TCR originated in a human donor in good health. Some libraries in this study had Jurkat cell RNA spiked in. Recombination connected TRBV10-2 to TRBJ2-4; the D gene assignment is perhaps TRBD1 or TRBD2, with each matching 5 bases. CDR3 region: CASSEGTLAKNIQYF. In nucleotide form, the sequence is TGCGCCAGCAGTGAGGGGACCCTAGCCAAAAACATTCAGTACTTC.